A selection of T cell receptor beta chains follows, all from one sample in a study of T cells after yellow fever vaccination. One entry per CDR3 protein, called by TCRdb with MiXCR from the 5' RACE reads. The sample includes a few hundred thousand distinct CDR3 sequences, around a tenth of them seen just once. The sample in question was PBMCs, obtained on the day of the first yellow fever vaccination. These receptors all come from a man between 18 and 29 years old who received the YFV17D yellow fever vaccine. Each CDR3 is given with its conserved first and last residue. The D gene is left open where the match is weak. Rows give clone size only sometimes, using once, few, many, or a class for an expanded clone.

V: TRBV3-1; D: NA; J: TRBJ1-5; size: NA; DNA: TGTGCCAGCAGCCCAAACCCGGACGAGCCCCAGCATTTT; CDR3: CASSPNPDEPQHF
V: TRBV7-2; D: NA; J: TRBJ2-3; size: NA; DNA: TGTGCCAGCAGCTTTGGCGGGTTAGGCACAGATACGCAGTATTTT; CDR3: CASSFGGLGTDTQYF
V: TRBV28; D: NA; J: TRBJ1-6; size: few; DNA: TGTGCCAGCACCCTCGGGGGGAAAGCCCTCCACTTT; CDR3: CASTLGGKALHF
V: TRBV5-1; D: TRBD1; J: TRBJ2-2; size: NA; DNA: TGCGCCAGCAACAGGGGCCCAGGCGGGGAGCTGTTTTTT; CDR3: CASNRGPGGELFF
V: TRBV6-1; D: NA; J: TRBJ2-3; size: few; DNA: TGTGCCAGCAGTGAAAGAGGACACGAGGATACGCAGTATTTT; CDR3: CASSERGHEDTQYF
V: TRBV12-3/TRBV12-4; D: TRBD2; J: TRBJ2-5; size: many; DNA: TGTGCCAGCACCCCCCGGCTAGCGGGGGCGCAAGAGACCCAGTACTTC; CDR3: CASTPRLAGAQETQYF
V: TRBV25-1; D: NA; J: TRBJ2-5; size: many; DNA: TGTGCCAGCAGTGAAAAAACAATGCAAGAGACCCAGTACTTC; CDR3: CASSEKTMQETQYF
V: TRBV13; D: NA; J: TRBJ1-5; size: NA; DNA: TGTGCCAGCAGCTATACCCCCAATCAGCCCCAGCATTTT; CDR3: CASSYTPNQPQHF
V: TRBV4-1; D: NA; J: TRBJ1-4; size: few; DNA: TGCGCCAGCAGCCTTTTGGACGGGAATGAAAAACTGTTTTTT; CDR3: CASSLLDGNEKLFF
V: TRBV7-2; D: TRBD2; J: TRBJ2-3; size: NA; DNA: TGTGCCAGCAGCTTTCCCCGGGGGGGTCCAGATACGCAGTATTTT; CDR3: CASSFPRGGPDTQYF
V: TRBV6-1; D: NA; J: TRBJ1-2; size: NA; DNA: TGTGCCAGCAGTGGGGGGCGGTCGGGAGCTAACTATGGCTACACCTTC; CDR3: CASSGGRSGANYGYTF
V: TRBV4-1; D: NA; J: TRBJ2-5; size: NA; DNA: TGCGCCAGCAGCCAGGAGGGGACCAGCCGGATGGAGACCCAGTACTTC; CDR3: CASSQEGTSRMETQYF
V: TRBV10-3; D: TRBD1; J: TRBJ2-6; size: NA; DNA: TGTGCCACCACCCGACAGGGGGAGGTGGCCAACGTCCTGACTTTC; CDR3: CATTRQGEVANVLTF
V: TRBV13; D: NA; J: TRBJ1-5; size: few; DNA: TGTGCCAGCAGCTTGCGAGGGCCTAATCAGCCCCAGCATTTT; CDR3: CASSLRGPNQPQHF
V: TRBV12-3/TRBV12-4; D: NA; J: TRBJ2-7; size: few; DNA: TGTGCCAGCAGTCCAACGAGGGACGAGCAGTACTTC; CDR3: CASSPTRDEQYF
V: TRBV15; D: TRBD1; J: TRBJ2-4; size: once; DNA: TGTGCCACCAGCAGAGATGCGGACAGGGTCAAAAACATTCAGTACTTC; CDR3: CATSRDADRVKNIQYF
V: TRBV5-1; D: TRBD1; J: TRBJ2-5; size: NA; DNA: TGCGCCAGCAGCCCAAGGGGGCGGAAGACCCAGTACTTC; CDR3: CASSPRGRKTQYF
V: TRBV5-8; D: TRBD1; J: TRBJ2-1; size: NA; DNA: TGTGCCAGCAGCGGAGGACAGGAGAGCTCCTACAATGAGCAGTTCTTC; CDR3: CASSGGQESSYNEQFF
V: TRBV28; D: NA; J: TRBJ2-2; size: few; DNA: TGTGCCAGCAGGGACTGGGGAGACACCGGGGAGCTGTTTTTT; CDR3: CASRDWGDTGELFF
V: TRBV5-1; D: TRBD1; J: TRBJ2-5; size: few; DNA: TGCGCCAGCAGCTTGGGGATAGACAGGGCTGACCGAGAGACCCAGTACTTC; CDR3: CASSLGIDRADRETQYF
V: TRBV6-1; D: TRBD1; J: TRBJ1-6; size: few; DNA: TGTGCCAGCAGGCGGACAGGACAGATCTCACCCCTCCACTTT; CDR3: CASRRTGQISPLHF
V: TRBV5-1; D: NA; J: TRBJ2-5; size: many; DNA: TGCGCCAGCAGCGCCACCTCCCCGGGACCAGAGACCCAGTACTTC; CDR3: CASSATSPGPETQYF
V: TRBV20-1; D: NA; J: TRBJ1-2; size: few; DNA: TGCAGTGCCCGGAGTGGGACCGGGTTAGCTAACTATGGCTACACCTTC; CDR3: CSARSGTGLANYGYTF
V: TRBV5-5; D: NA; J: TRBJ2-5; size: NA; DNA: TGTGCCAGCAGCTTGGCCCCTACAAACCAAGAGACCCAGTACTTC; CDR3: CASSLAPTNQETQYF
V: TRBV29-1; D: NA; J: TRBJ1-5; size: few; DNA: TGCAGCGTTCGGGACTCCTATAGCAATCAGCCCCAGCATTTT; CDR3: CSVRDSYSNQPQHF
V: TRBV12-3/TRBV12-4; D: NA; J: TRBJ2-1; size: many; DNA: TGTGCCAGCAGTCTAGCAGGGGGGGTCCATGAGCAGTTCTTC; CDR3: CASSLAGGVHEQFF
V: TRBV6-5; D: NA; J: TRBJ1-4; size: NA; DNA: TGTGCCAGCAGTTACGGCGCGGGGGGACGGGGTTCGAATGAAAAACTGTTTTTT; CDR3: CASSYGAGGRGSNEKLFF
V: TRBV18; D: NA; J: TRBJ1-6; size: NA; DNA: TGTGCCAGCTCACCCACCCAGTCGGTTTCAGCCCTCCACTTT; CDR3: CASSPTQSVSALHF
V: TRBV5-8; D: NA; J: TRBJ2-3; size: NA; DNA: TGTGCCAGCAGCTTGGGAGTGAAGCAGTATTTT; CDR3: CASSLGVKQYF
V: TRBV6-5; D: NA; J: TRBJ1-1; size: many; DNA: TGTGCCAGCAGTTACTCAGGGGGCACTGAAGCTTTCTTT; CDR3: CASSYSGGTEAFF
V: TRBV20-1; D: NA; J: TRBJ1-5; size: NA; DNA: TGCAGTGCTAGCTCCCCCCGAACAGGGTGGCAACAGCCCCAGCATTTT; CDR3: CSASSPRTGWQQPQHF
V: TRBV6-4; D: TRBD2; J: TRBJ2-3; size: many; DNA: TGTGCCAGCAGTGACGGACTAGCCACAGATACGCAGTATTTT; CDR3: CASSDGLATDTQYF
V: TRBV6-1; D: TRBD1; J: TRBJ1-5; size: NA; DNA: TGTGCCACGCAAAACGACAGGGGTGTCGGCAATCAGCCCCAGCATTTT; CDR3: CATQNDRGVGNQPQHF
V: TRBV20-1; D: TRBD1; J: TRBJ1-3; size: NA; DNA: TGCAGTGCTAGGGGGGGACAGAGAAACACCATATATTTT; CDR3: CSARGGQRNTIYF